Following are 2 T cell receptor beta chains from one sample sequenced in a study of Ad26.COV2.S vaccination and SARS-CoV-2 variants. The repertoire was sequenced with immunoSEQ multiplex PCR; TCRdb's copy has only in-frame clones and lacks some. The repertoire includes 150,000 to 200,000 clones, approximately 88% of them detected once, and more than 4.5% sits in the top ten. The sequences come from peripheral blood, collected after recovery from COVID-19. These receptors came from a human donor who had recovered from COVID-19.

This rearrangement joins TRBV2 to TRBJ1-4; TRBD1 aligns across 12 bases. V gave up 1 base and J gave up 8 bases; unmatched junction bases: 2. The CDR3 is made up of 15 amino acids. CDR1 SNHLY and CDR2 FYNNEI come from the germline V gene. In DNA form, the CDR3 reads TGTGCCAGCAGTGAAGGGGGGACAGGGGGCGAAAAACTGTTTTTT. As protein: CASSEGGTGGEKLFF.

This chain connects TRBV7-8 to TRBJ1-5, with D hard to call. The CDR3 loop spans 17 amino acids. The V end lost 0 bases, the J end lost 2 bases, and 14 bases lay between the germline ends. Germline CDR1 SGHVS, CDR2 FQNEAQ. CDR3 in DNA: TGTGCCAGCAGCTTAGCGGGTAGTTCCGGGGGCAATCAGCCCCAGCATTTT. Residues: CASSLAGSSGGNQPQHF.